The 24 T cell receptor beta chains below were found in one sample sequenced in a study of blood T cells in healthy people across ages. The authors ran a second PCR of roughly 7 to 11 cycles using a sample-barcoded 5' primer and a J-beta primer mix. TCRdb reanalysed the 5' RACE reads using MiXCR and keeps one entry per CDR3 protein. The repertoire holds over 550,000 distinct CDR3 sequences, 25% to 30% seen once, with around a sixth in the top ten. Sequenced: blood. The source is a woman of 80 years or more in good health.

There are a few counts of this clonotype. The chain has TRBV30 and TRBJ1-2, with a tentative D call TRBD1 (5 bases). Germline CDR1 reads GTSNPN; CDR2 reads SVGIG (reference sequence). The CDR3 sequence is 14 residues long. V was clipped by 0 bases and J by 0 bases, with 8 bases between them. CDR3 coding DNA: TGTGCCTGGAGTGTGACCAGGGCTAACTATGGCTACACCTTC. This encodes CAWSVTRANYGYTF.

This sequence joins TRBV9 and TRBJ2-7; the D gene is possibly TRBD1 (6 bases). Trimming removed 4 bases from V and 1 base from J, with 9 bases in between. Germline V CDR1 and CDR2: SGDLS, YYNGEE. The length of the CDR3 is 13 residues. The CDR3 loop is CASSSGDSYEQYF. Here the CDR3 DNA reads TGTGCCAGCAGCTCAGGGGATTCCTACGAGCAGTACTTC.

This clonotype has only a few counts. The chain joins TRBV28 to TRBJ2-7; D ambiguous. V was pared by 7 bases and J by 4 bases, with 11 bases between. The CDR3 spans 12 residues. The germline gives CDR1 MDHEN, CDR2 SYDVKM. CDR3 bases: TGTGCCAGCACCGCCAGCCCATACGAGCAGTACTTC. The encoded protein is CASTASPYEQYF.

This clonotype was counted at least ten times. The chain couples TRBV10-3 to TRBJ2-1, with a weak D call TRBD2 (6 bases). V lost 0 bases to trimming and J lost 8 bases, with 11 bases between them. CDR1 is ENHRY and CDR2 is SYGVKD in the germline V gene. The CDR3 is made up of 14 amino acids. CDR3 in amino acids: CAISESTRGDEQFF. CDR3 coding DNA: TGTGCCATCAGTGAGTCGACCCGCGGGGATGAGCAGTTCTTC.

The CDR3 loop is CASSYASVLNTEAFF. The CDR3 region has the DNA TGTGCCAGCAGTTACGCTTCGGTTCTCAACACTGAAGCTTTCTTT. The chain carries TRBV6-2 or TRBV6-3 and TRBJ1-1, with no clear D. Per germline, CDR1 MNHEY and CDR2 SVGEGT. V was pared by 2 bases and J by 2 bases, with 12 bases between. The CDR3 is 15 amino acids.

This clonotype was picked up many times. The CDR3 is CASSLVPGQTHTPMYNEQFF. CDR3 coding DNA: TGCGCCAGCAGCTTAGTCCCGGGACAGACTCACACGCCCATGTACAATGAGCAGTTCTTC. V usage is TRBV5-1 and J usage is TRBJ2-1, with 7 bases matching TRBD1. The CDR3 covers 20 residues. CDR1 is SGHRS and CDR2 is YFSETQ in the germline V gene. J was trimmed by 4 bases and V by 2 bases; bases with no gene match: 21.

This chain uses TRBV5-1 with TRBJ2-5, with a tentative D call TRBD1 (6 bases). Judging by the DNA end, TRBJ2-1 fits better; the J call may be wrong. Germline CDR1 is SGHRS and CDR2 is YFSETQ. The CDR3 totals 16 residues. CDR3 coding DNA: TGCGCCAGCAGCAAAGGACAGAGAAGAGGGCAAGAGACCCAGTTCTTC. This translates into CASSKGQRRGQETQFF.

Many counts were recorded for this clonotype. The genes are TRBV5-5 and TRBJ2-3; 7 nucleotides align to TRBD1. The CDR3 length is 14 residues. The junction had 3 bases not matched to a gene; V was cut back by 3 bases and J by 2 bases. Germline V gene lookup returns CDR1 SGHKS and CDR2 YYEKEE (reference sequence). The CDR3 sequence: CASSSGQNTDTQYF. CDR3 DNA sequence: TGTGCCAGCAGCTCGGGACAGAACACAGATACGCAGTATTTT.

There are many counts of this clonotype. The chain couples TRBV6-4 to TRBJ2-1, with TRBD2 identical over 9 bases. With 10 bases clipped from V and 6 bases from J, the junction kept 10 bases outside the gene matches. The CDR3 spans 14 residues. CDR1 is MRHNA and CDR2 is SNTAGT in the germline V gene. CDR3 coding DNA: TGTGCCACCAAGCCTGGCGGGGGGGCCAATGAGCAGTTCTTC. Translated: CATKPGGGANEQFF.

About this clonotype itself: Given the absence of the conserved phenylalanine or tryptophan at the CDR3 end, a read error is likely. The rearrangement joins TRBV5-1 to TRBJ1-1, with D possibly TRBD1 on 6 matching bases. Trimming stripped 0 bases from V and 5 bases from J, with 11 bases between. Germline V gene lookup returns CDR1 SGHRS and CDR2 YFSETQ. The CDR3 totals 14 residues. This CDR3 reads CASSLAWQGTEAFL. CDR3 DNA: TGCGCCAGCAGCTTGGCCTGGCAGGGGACTGAAGCTTTCTTG.

This clonotype was seen ten or more times. In DNA form, the CDR3 reads TGCAGTTCCTTTCCGGTCATAGCGGGGGCCCGTCTAAATGAGCAGTTCTTC. It is translated as CSSFPVIAGARLNEQFF. V and J are TRBV20-1 and TRBJ2-1, with 9 bases identical to TRBD2. CDR3 size: 17 residues. Germline lookup yields CDR1 DFQATT and CDR2 SNEGSKA (reference sequence). With V trimmed by 8 bases and J by 7 bases, 21 bases remained unmatched.

This clonotype is medium-sized by share. The V and J genes are TRBV7-9 and TRBJ2-3; D tentatively fits TRBD1 or TRBD2 (6 bases each). CDR1 and CDR2 (germline): SEHNR, FQNEAQ (reference sequence). This CDR3 spans 18 amino acids. The ends were cut back, 1 base at V and 0 bases at J, with 17 bases in the middle. CDR3 DNA sequence: TGTGCCAGCAGCTTAGGGGGGGCGAGGACTCCTAGCACAGATACGCAGTATTTT. Translated, it gives CASSLGGARTPSTDTQYF.

This clonotype was found many times. V gene TRBV5-1 combines with J gene TRBJ1-5; perhaps TRBD1 as D (5 bases). Germline CDR1 SGHRS, CDR2 YFSETQ. V was clipped by 0 bases and J by 4 bases, with 14 bases between them. This CDR3 has 16 residues. As DNA, the CDR3 is TGCGCCAGCAGCTTGGATGGGGGAGGTGGGAATCAGCCCCAGCATTTT. Residues: CASSLDGGGGNQPQHF. Combining the CDR3 with reference TRBV5-1 and TRBJ1-5 gives the whole variable domain KAGVTQTPRYLIKTRGQQVTLSCSPISGHRSVSWYQQTPGQGLQFLFEYFSETQRNKGNFPGRFSGRQFSNSRSEMNVSTLELGDSALYLCASSLDGGGGNQPQHFGDGTRLSIL.

This clonotype was recorded many times. The chain couples TRBV5-1 to TRBJ2-7, with D unclear. The CDR3 is made up of 14 amino acids. Germline assignment: CDR1 SGHRS and CDR2 YFSETQ. The V end lost 0 bases, the J end lost 1 base, and 8 bases lay between the germline ends. The DNA of the CDR3 is TGCGCCAGCAGCTTGGTCACAGTATCCTACGAGCAGTACTTC. It encodes CASSLVTVSYEQYF. Based on the CDR3 plus reference TRBV5-1 and TRBJ2-7, the full variable domain is KAGVTQTPRYLIKTRGQQVTLSCSPISGHRSVSWYQQTPGQGLQFLFEYFSETQRNKGNFPGRFSGRQFSNSRSEMNVSTLELGDSALYLCASSLVTVSYEQYFGPGTRLTVT.

The rearrangement links TRBV7-2 to TRBJ1-5, with D perhaps TRBD1 (5 bases). CDR1 and CDR2 from the germline V gene are SGHTA and FQGNSA. The CDR3 is 18 amino acids. Trimming left V 5 bases short and J 2 bases short, with 22 bases between. The chain's CDR3 is CASSLEGPRKNGNQPQHF. CDR3 sequence (DNA): TGTGCCAGCAGCCTTGAGGGGCCACGTAAGAATGGCAATCAGCCCCAGCATTTT.

The V gene is TRBV19, the J gene TRBJ1-5; D might be TRBD1 (6 bases). V lost 3 bases and J lost 6, with 12 bases in between. The CDR3 consists of 14 residues. Germline CDR1 and CDR2: LNHDA and SQIVND (reference sequence). The CDR3 sequence: CASSMAGVVQPQHF. CDR3 bases: TGTGCCAGTAGTATGGCAGGGGTAGTTCAGCCCCAGCATTTT. Together with reference TRBV19 and TRBJ1-5, the CDR3 gives the full variable domain: DGGITQSPKYLFRKEGQNVTLSCEQNLNHDAMYWYRQDPGQGLRLIYYSQIVNDFQKGDIAEGYSVSREKKESFPLTVTSAQKNPTAFYLCASSMAGVVQPQHFGDGTRLSIL.

This clonotype was detected many times. The V gene is TRBV20-1, the J gene TRBJ1-2; TRBD1 matches 7 bases. After removal of 3 bases from V and 7 bases from J, the junction contained 8 bases not matched to a gene. The CDR3 length is 13 residues. The germline V gene has CDR1 DFQATT and CDR2 SNEGSKA (reference sequence). The CDR3 DNA sequence: TGCAGTGCTAGCTCCATAGAGGGGGCTGGCTACACCTTC. The encoded protein is CSASSIEGAGYTF.

This clonotype was detected only a few times. The V call is TRBV5-1, the J call TRBJ1-1; TRBD1 matches 7 bases. V shed 4 bases, J shed 4 bases, and the junction held 7 bases outside the gene matches. The germline CDR1 and CDR2 sequences are SGHRS and YFSETQ. The CDR3 sequence is 14 residues long. CDR3 nucleotides: TGCGCCAGCAGCCTGGGGACAGCAAGCACTGAAGCTTTCTTT. Protein product: CASSLGTASTEAFF.

On this clonotype itself: The junction does not match germline at one end; this may be a read error. This chain uses TRBV20-1 with TRBJ2-4, with 11 positions matching TRBD2. Matching the DNA end better, TRBJ2-7 makes the J call doubtful. Per germline, CDR1 DFQATT and CDR2 SNEGSKA (reference sequence). This CDR3 is built from 17 residues. The CDR3 nucleotides are TGCAGTGCTAGTGGTACACTAGCGGGAGTAGGTTCCTGCGAGCAGTACTTC. Its translation: CSASGTLAGVGSCEQYF.

The chain employs TRBV6-5 and TRBJ1-1; D unresolved. V lost 8 bases and J 4 bases, leaving 11 bases between the germline ends. In germline, CDR1 is MNHEY, CDR2 SVGAGI. The CDR3 runs 12 residues. DNA of the CDR3: TGTGCCAGCGGATCAGTGGGCACTGAAGCTTTCTTT. As protein: CASGSVGTEAFF.

In regard to this clonotype: A read error may account for a junction end that differs from germline. V gene TRBV12-3 or TRBV12-4 combines with J gene TRBJ2-5; D might be TRBD1 or TRBD2, each matching 7 bases. The CDR3 length is 16 residues. CDR3 nucleotide sequence: TGTGCCAGCAGTCCCCGATTCAGGGGGGGCCAAGAGACCCGGTTCTTC. This encodes CASSPRFRGGQETRFF.

This clonotype was recorded at least ten times. The chain carries TRBV20-1 and TRBJ2-1; the match to TRBD2 covers 9 bases. The V gene's germline CDR1 is DFQATT and CDR2 SNEGSKA (reference sequence). This CDR3 is built from 16 residues. V gave up 3 bases and J gave up 3 bases; unmatched junction bases: 9. The CDR3 sequence is CSASPLAGGHYNEQFF. The CDR3 DNA follows: TGCAGTGCTAGCCCCCTGGCGGGGGGGCACTACAATGAGCAGTTCTTC.

This clonotype was recorded many times. V usage is TRBV28 and J usage is TRBJ2-4, with 7 positions matching TRBD1. The length of the CDR3 is 13 residues. Germline values: CDR1 MDHEN, CDR2 SYDVKM. After removal of 7 bases from V and 7 bases from J, the junction contained 7 bases not matched to a gene. CDR3 sequence: CASTNDRANIQYF. CDR3 nucleotides: TGTGCCAGCACTAATGACAGGGCGAACATTCAGTACTTC. The full variable domain, its missing parts supplied by reference TRBV28 and TRBJ2-4, is DVKVTQSSRYLVKRTGEKVFLECVQDMDHENMFWYRQDPGLGLRLIYFSYDVKMKEKGDIPEGYSVSREKKERFSLILESASTNQTSMYLCASTNDRANIQYFGAGTRLSVL.

The rearrangement uses TRBV5-1 and TRBJ2-1, with TRBD2 identical over 10 bases. After removal of 0 bases from V and 6 bases from J, the junction contained 6 bases not matched to a gene. The CDR3 sequence is 16 residues long. The V gene's germline CDR1 is SGHRS and CDR2 YFSETQ. CDR3 bases: TGCGCCAGCAGCTTGGAGCGAGCGGGGGGGCGCAATGAGCAGTTCTTC. Amino acid sequence: CASSLERAGGRNEQFF. The full variable domain, its missing parts supplied by reference TRBV5-1 and TRBJ2-1, is KAGVTQTPRYLIKTRGQQVTLSCSPISGHRSVSWYQQTPGQGLQFLFEYFSETQRNKGNFPGRFSGRQFSNSRSEMNVSTLELGDSALYLCASSLERAGGRNEQFFGPGTRLTVL.